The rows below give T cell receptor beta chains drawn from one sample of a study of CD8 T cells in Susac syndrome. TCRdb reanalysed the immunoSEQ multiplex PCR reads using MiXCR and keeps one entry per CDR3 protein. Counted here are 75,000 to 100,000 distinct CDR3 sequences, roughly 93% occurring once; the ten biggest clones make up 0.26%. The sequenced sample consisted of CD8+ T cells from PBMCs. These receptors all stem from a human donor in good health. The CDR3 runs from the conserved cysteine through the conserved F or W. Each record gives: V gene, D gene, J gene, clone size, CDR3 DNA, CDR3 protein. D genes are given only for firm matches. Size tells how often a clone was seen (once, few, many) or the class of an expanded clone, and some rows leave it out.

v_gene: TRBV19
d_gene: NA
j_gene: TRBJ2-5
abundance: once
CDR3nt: TGTGCCAGTAGTCCCCTGCTCTTCCTGGAAGAGACCCAGTACTTC
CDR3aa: CASSPLLFLEETQYF

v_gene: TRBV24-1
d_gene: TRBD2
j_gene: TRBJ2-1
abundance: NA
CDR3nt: TGTGCCACCAGTGATGGGACTACACTCTCCTACAATGAGCAGTTCTTC
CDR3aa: CATSDGTTLSYNEQFF

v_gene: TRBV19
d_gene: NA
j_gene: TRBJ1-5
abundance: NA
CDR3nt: TGTGCCAGTAGTATAGTGGGCAATCAGCCCCAGCATTTT
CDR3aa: CASSIVGNQPQHF

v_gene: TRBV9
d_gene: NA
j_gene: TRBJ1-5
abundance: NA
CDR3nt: TGTGCCAGCAGCGTAGGTGGGGGCCAGCCCCAGCATTTT
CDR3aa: CASSVGGGQPQHF

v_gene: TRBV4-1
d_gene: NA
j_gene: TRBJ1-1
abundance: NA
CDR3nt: TGCGCCAGCAGCGAGGGGTCGGACACTGAAGCTTTCTTT
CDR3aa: CASSEGSDTEAFF

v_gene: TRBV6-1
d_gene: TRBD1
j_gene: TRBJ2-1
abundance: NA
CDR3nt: TGTGCCAGCAGTGGCGGACAGGGGGGTAATGAGCAGTTCTTC
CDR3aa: CASSGGQGGNEQFF

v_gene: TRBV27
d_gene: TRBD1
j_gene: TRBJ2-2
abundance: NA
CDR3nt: TGTGCCAGCAGTTATAAGGGGGCCGCCGGGGAGCTGTTTTTT
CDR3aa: CASSYKGAAGELFF

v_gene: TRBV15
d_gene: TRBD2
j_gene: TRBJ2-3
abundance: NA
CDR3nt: TGTGCCACCAGCAGAGATCAAGCGGGAGTTTTGGATACGCAGTATTTT
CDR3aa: CATSRDQAGVLDTQYF

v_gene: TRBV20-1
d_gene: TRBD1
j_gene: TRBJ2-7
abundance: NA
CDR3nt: TGCAGTGCTGGACAGGGGACATACGAGCAGTACTTC
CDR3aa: CSAGQGTYEQYF

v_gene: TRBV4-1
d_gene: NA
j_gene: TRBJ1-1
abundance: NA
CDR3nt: TGCGCCAGCAGCCTCAGAGAAAAAGCTTTCTTT
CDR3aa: CASSLREKAFF

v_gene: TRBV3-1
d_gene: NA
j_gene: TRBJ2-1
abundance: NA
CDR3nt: TGTGCCAGCAGCCAAGTATCTCAACCAGGGAGCTCCTACAATGAGCAGTTCTTC
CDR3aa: CASSQVSQPGSSYNEQFF

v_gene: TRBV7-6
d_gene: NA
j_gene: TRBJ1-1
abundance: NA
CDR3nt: TGTGCCAGCAGGAGGTTAGAAGTTGAAGCTTTCTTT
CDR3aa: CASRRLEVEAFF

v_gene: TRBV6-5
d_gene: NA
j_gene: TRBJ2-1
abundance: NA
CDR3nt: TGTGCCAGCAGTTACAATGACAGAAATGAGCAGTTCTTC
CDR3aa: CASSYNDRNEQFF

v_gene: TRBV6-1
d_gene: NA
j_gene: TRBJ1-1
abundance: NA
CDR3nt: TGTGCCAGCATCGAAGGACATGGGGCTGAAGCTTTCTTT
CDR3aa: CASIEGHGAEAFF

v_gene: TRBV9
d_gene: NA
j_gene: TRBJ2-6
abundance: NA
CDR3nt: TGTGCCAGCAGCGTAGTGGAGGGAGGCAACGTCCTGACTTTC
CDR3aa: CASSVVEGGNVLTF

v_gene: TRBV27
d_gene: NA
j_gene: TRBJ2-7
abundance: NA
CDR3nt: TGTGCCAGCAGTCCATTTGTCAACTACGAGCAGTACTTC
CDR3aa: CASSPFVNYEQYF

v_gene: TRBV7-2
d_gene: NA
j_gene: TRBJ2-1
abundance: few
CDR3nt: TGTGCCAGCAGCTTAGGAGACCTTGGGGGCATCCGGTACAATGAGCAGTTCTTC
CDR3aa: CASSLGDLGGIRYNEQFF

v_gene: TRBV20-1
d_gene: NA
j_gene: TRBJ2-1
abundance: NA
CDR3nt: TGCAGTGCTAGAGACCTAGCTAATGAGCAGTTCTTC
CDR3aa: CSARDLANEQFF

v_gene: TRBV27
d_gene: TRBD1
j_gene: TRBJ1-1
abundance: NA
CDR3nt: TGTGCCAGCAGCGGACAGGGGGCGCGGGAAACTGAAGCTTTCTTT
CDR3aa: CASSGQGARETEAFF

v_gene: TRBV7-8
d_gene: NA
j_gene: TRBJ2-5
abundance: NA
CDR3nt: TGTGCCAGCAGCCCGAACATTTGGACCAGACAAGAGACCCAGTACTTC
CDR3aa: CASSPNIWTRQETQYF

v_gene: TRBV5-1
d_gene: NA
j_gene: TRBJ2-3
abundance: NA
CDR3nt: TGCGCCAGCAGCTTGGAGCAGACTATCCTGGCCGCAGATACGCAGTATTTT
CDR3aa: CASSLEQTILAADTQYF

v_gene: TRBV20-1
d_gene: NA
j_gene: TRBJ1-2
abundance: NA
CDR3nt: TGCAGTGCTACAGGGAATGGCTACACCTTC
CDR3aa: CSATGNGYTF

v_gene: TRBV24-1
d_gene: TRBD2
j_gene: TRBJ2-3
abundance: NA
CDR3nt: TGTGCCACTCAGCGGGAGTCCGTTACAGATACGCAGTATTTT
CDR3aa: CATQRESVTDTQYF

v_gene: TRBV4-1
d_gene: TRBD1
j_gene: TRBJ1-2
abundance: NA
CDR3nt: TGCGCCAGCAGCCTCGTTCATCCACTCACAGGGGGAGACTATGGCTACACCTTC
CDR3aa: CASSLVHPLTGGDYGYTF

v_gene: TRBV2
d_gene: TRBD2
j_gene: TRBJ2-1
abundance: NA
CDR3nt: TGTGCCAGCAGTGTTACCGGGACTAGGTCCCATGAGCAGTTCTTC
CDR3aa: CASSVTGTRSHEQFF

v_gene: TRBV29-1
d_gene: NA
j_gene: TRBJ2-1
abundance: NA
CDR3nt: TGCAGCGTTGCTCGCAGTTACAATGAGCAGTTCTTC
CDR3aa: CSVARSYNEQFF

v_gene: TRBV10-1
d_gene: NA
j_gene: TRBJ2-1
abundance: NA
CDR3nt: TGCGCCAGCAGAGGGGCAGGGGACAATGAGCAGTTCTTC
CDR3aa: CASRGAGDNEQFF

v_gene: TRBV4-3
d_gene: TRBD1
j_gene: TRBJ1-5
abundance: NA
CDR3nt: TGCGCCAGCAGCCAGGATGGGACAGATTATCAGCCCCAGCATTTT
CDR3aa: CASSQDGTDYQPQHF

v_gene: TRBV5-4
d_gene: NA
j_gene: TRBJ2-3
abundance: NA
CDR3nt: TGTGCCAGCAGCTTTAAGCCGCCGGACGGCACAGATACGCAGTATTTT
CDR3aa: CASSFKPPDGTDTQYF

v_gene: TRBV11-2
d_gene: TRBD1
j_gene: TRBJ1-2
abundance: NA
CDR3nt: TGTGCCAGCAGCGTGACAGGGGGGGAGTATGGCTACACCTTC
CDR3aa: CASSVTGGEYGYTF

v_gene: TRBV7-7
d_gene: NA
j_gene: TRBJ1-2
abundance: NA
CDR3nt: TGTGCTAGCAGCCCAATTACTGGACAGCGCTGGAACTATGGCTACACCTTC
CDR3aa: CASSPITGQRWNYGYTF

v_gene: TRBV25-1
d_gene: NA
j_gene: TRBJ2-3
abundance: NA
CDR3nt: TGTGCCAGCAGTGGGCCGTCAAATACGCAGTATTTT
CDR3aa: CASSGPSNTQYF

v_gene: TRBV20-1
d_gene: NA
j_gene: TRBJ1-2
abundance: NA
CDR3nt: TGCAGTGCTAAGGGACCGGGGGCGAGGGCCTATGGCTACACCTTC
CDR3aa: CSAKGPGARAYGYTF

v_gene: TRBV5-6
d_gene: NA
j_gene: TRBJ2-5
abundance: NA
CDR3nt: TGTGCCAGCAGCTTGTTGTATGGAGAGACCCAGTACTTC
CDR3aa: CASSLLYGETQYF

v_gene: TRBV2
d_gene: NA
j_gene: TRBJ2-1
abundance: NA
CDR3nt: TGTGCCAGCAGCACAAGGGCCCATCGCTCCGGATACAATGAGCAGTTCTTC
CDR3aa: CASSTRAHRSGYNEQFF

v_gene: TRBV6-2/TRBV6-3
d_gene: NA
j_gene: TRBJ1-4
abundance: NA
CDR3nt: TGTGCCAGCAGCACTGTGGCGGACGGGAATGAAAAACTGTTTTTT
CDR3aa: CASSTVADGNEKLFF

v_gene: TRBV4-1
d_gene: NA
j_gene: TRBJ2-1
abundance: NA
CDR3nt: TGCGCCAGCAGCTCAAGGGATGAGCAGTTCTTC
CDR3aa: CASSSRDEQFF

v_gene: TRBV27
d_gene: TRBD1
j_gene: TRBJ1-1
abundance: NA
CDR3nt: TGTGCCAGCAGTTTTGAGAGGGGGCCGAACACTGAAGCTTTCTTT
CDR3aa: CASSFERGPNTEAFF

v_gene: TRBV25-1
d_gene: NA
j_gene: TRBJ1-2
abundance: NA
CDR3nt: TGTGCCAGCAGTAGTATGGAGGGATCCTATGGCTACACCTTC
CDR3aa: CASSSMEGSYGYTF